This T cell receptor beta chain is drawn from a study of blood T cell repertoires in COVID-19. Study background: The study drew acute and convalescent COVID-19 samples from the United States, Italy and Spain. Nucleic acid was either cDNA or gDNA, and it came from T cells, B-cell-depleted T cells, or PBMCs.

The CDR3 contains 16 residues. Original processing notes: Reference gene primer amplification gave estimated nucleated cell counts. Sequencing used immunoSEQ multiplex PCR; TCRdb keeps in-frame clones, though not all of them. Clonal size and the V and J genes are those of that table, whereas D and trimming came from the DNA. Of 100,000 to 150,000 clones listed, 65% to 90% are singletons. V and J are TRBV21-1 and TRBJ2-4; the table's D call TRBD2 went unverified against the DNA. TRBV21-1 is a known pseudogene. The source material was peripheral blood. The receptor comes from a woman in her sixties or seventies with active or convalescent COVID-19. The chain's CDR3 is CASSPRGYLAKNIQYF. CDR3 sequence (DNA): TGTGCCAGCAGCCCGCGGGGGTATCTAGCCAAAAACATTCAGTACTTC.